The 2 T cell receptor beta chains below all came from one sample that was sequenced in a study of CD8+ T cells in alopecia areata. Extracted RNA was reverse transcribed, and the resulting cDNA served as sequencing template. Produced via immunoSEQ multiplex PCR; TCRdb's table is partial and in-frame only. The table records around 120,000 clones, roughly 50% of them present only once. Stated treatment: oral pan-JAK inhibitor, 5-10 mg twice daily. This specimen consisted of CD8+ T cells sorted from blood, obtained at week 4, from a patient treated with tofacitinib. These receptors were obtained from a human donor with alopecia areata.

V and J are TRBV29-1 and TRBJ2-3; 8 positions match TRBD1. The CDR3 runs to 13 residues. Germline V gene data show CDR1 as SQVTM and CDR2 as ANQGSEA. V lost 6 bases and J lost 2; bases outside the gene matches: 4. This CDR3 is CSVQGGNTDTQYF. The CDR3, as DNA: TGCAGCGTACAGGGGGGTAACACAGATACGCAGTATTTT.

V is TRBV9 and J is TRBJ1-5; D remains ambiguous. The germline V gene encodes CDR1 SGDLS and CDR2 YYNGEE. The V end lost 4 bases, the J end lost 2 bases, and 13 bases lay between the germline ends. The CDR3 runs to 15 residues. CDR3 sequence reads: CASSPDGKGNQPQHF. The CDR3 DNA follows: TGTGCCAGCAGCCCGGACGGGAAGGGCAATCAGCCCCAGCATTTT. The variable domain in full, with the rest retrieved from reference TRBV9 and TRBJ1-5, is DSGVTQTPKHLITATGQRVTLRCSPRSGDLSVYWYQQSLDQGLQFLIQYYNGEERAKGNILERFSAQQFPDLHSELNLSSLELGDSALYFCASSPDGKGNQPQHFGDGTRLSIL.